This T cell receptor (beta chain) was retrieved from a study of T cell responses to AZD1222 COVID-19 vaccine. Regarding the study as a whole: Just a handful of AZD1222 recipients tested seropositive at baseline. Following two doses of AZD1222, Spike-specific TCR breadth and depth rose.

To note about this clone: The antigen remains unidentified.

This table comes from immunoSEQ multiplex PCR, and its TCRdb copy is limited to in-frame clones, with some not included. The sample yields around 150,000 clones, more than 90% seen once. In germline, CDR1 is LNHNV, CDR2 YYDKDF (reference sequence). CDR3 length: 18 residues. With 0 bases removed from V and 5 bases from J, the gap between germline ends came to 22 bases. The sample was peripheral blood, taken on day 0 of AZD1222 vaccination. The genes are TRBV15 and TRBJ1-2; D is perhaps TRBD1 (5 bases). The TCR originated in an adult in good health. The CDR3 region has the DNA TGTGCCACCAGCAGAGAGGTACCGACAGCAGCCACGGGGTATGGCTACACCTTC. It translates to CATSREVPTAATGYGYTF. The entire variable domain, with the rest obtained from reference TRBV15 and TRBJ1-2, is as follows: DAMVIQNPRYQVTQFGKPVTLSCSQTLNHNVMYWYQQKSSQAPKLLFHYYDKDFNNEADTPDNFQSRRPNTSFCFLDIRSPGLGDTAMYLCATSREVPTAATGYGYTFGSGTRLTVV.